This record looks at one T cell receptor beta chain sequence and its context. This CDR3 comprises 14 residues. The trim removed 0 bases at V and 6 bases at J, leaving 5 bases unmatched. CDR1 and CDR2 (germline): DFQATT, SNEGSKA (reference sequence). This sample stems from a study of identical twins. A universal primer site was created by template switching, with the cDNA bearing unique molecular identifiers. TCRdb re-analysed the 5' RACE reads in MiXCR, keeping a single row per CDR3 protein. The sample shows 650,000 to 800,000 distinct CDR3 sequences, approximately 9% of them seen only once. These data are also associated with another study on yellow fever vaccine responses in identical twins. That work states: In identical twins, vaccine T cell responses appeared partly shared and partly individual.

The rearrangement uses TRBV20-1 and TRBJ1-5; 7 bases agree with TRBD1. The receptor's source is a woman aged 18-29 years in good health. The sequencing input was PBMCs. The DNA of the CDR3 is TGCAGTGCTAGAGAGGAAGGGGACAGTCAGCCCCAGCATTTT. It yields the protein CSAREEGDSQPQHF.